The sequence of this TCR beta chain was determined in a study of beta chain features in type 1 diabetes. It was via CD45RO/CCR7/CD25/CD127/CD95/CD27 that CD4+ naive, central memory, regulatory and stem cell-like memory cells were sorted. Sorted cells reached over 95% purity in every population. The J segment lost 5 bases and the V segment lost 2 bases, leaving 4 bases of the junction unmatched. The length of the CDR3 is 15 residues. CDR1 and CDR2 (germline): MGHRA, YSYEKL. Concerning this clone itself: Its specificity is unknown.

Study-level findings and limits: Shorter TCRB CDR3s, moderately but significantly so, marked every one of the four CD4+ subsets in Type 1 diabetes patients. The naive, central memory and Treg TCRB repertoires looked more alike in patients than they did in healthy donors.

Reverse transcribing all isolated RNA meant expressed TCRB transcripts were sequenced. The repertoire was sequenced with immunoSEQ multiplex PCR; TCRdb's copy has only in-frame clones and lacks some. Here the sample spans over 650,000 clones, roughly 13% being singletons. The chain joins TRBV4-1 to TRBJ2-5, with 11 nucleotides matching TRBD2. Sequences were obtained from naive CD4+ T cells from blood. This clonotype was sampled from a man aged 18 to 30 with type 1 diabetes. Here the CDR3 reads CASSQLGLAGETQYF. The CDR3 nucleotides are TGCGCCAGCAGCCAACTAGGACTAGCGGGTGAGACCCAGTACTTC.